The 23 T cell receptor beta chains below come from one sample, sequenced in a study of blood T cell repertoires in COVID-19 (TCRdb year 2020). Library preparation employed the immunoSEQ multiplex PCR assay. TCRdb mirrors the immuneACCESS table, restricted to in-frame sequences. Some clones are absent from its copies; in checked studies, under half trace to an unresolved V gene, and the reason for the others is unknown. Here the sample has about 150,000 clones; about 85% occur a single time. Less than 10% of the sample comes from the top ten. Sequencing was done on a sample of peripheral blood. The receptors here all came from a woman in her fifties or sixties with COVID-19, enrolled during active disease.

The rearrangement uses TRBV7-6 and TRBJ2-3, with a possible D match to TRBD1 (7 bases). The CDR3 is 17 amino acids. The germline V and J ends were trimmed by 5 bases and 2 bases, with 20 bases remaining between them. Germline V gene data show CDR1 as SGHVS and CDR2 as FNYEAQ. The CDR3 spells CASSLSLRGVSTDTQYF. The CDR3 coding sequence is TGTGCCAGCAGCCTCAGCCTCAGGGGGGTCTCCACAGATACGCAGTATTTT.

The V call is TRBV5-6, the J call TRBJ1-5; TRBD1 is a possible D gene (6 bases). With 3 bases removed from V and 2 bases from J, the gap between germline ends came to 12 bases. The CDR3 runs 15 residues. Looked up from germline, CDR1 is SGHDT and CDR2 is YYEEEE. This chain's CDR3 is CASSYTGIRNQPQHF. The CDR3 nucleotides read TGTGCCAGCAGCTATACAGGGATTCGCAATCAGCCCCAGCATTTT.

The chain is built from TRBV10-1 and TRBJ1-2; 9 bases are a match to TRBD1. J gave up 6 bases and V 0 bases, and 5 bases lay outside the gene matches. The germline V gene encodes CDR1 WNHNN and CDR2 SYGVQD (reference sequence). The CDR3 is 15 residues long. The CDR3 sequence: CASSESRTGVNGYTF. CDR3 coding DNA: TGCGCCAGCAGTGAGTCCCGGACAGGGGTGAATGGCTACACCTTC.

V is TRBV6-6 and J is TRBJ2-1; 7 bases are shared with TRBD2. Germline loops: CDR1 MNHNY, CDR2 SVGAGI (reference sequence). The junction had 14 bases not matched to a gene; V was cut back by 8 bases and J by 4 bases. CDR3 length equals 16 residues. The CDR3, as DNA: TGTGCCAGCGCGGTGATGACGGGACTAACTTACAATGAGCAGTTCTTC. Translated, it gives CASAVMTGLTYNEQFF.

The rearrangement links TRBV14 to TRBJ2-7; D is uncertain. Trimming shortened V by 2 bases and J by 5 bases, and 13 bases separated the two germline ends. Germline V gene lookup returns CDR1 SGHDN and CDR2 FVKESK. This CDR3 is 14 amino acids long. The CDR3 nucleotides are TGTGCCAGCAGCCAAACCGCAGGAACGAACGAGCAGTACTTC. This gives the protein CASSQTAGTNEQYF.

This clone occurred once. One junction end does not reproduce the germline sequence, and a read error may be involved. The genes are TRBV5-4 and TRBJ2-7; TRBD2 matches 11 bases. CDR3 length: 15 residues. Germline-derived CDR1 and CDR2 are SGHNT and YYREEE (reference sequence). Here the CDR3 reads CASSLGLAVSYEQYF. In nucleotides, the CDR3 is TGTGCCAGCAGTTTGGGACTAGCGGTCTCCTACGAGCAGTACTTC.

This clone was recorded only once. This sequence joins TRBV12-5 and TRBJ1-2; unclear D gene. The germline V gene has CDR1 LGHNT and CDR2 FRNRAP. The CDR3 runs to 13 residues. The V and J ends lost 5 bases and 9 bases respectively, with 16 bases between them. The chain's CDR3 is CASGTFPTTRYTF. The DNA of the CDR3 is TGTGCTAGTGGTACCTTCCCCACAACCCGCTACACCTTC.

This chain joins TRBV15 and TRBJ1-1; 8 bases are shared with TRBD1. The V gene's germline CDR1 is LNHNV and CDR2 YYDKDF (reference sequence). V was pared by 3 bases and J by 5 bases, with 5 bases of the junction left unmatched. This CDR3 is built from 14 residues. CDR3: CATSSGQGKTEAFF. As DNA, the CDR3 is TGTGCCACCAGCAGTGGACAGGGTAAAACTGAAGCTTTCTTT. The full variable domain, its missing parts supplied by reference TRBV15 and TRBJ1-1, is DAMVIQNPRYQVTQFGKPVTLSCSQTLNHNVMYWYQQKSSQAPKLLFHYYDKDFNNEADTPDNFQSRRPNTSFCFLDIRSPGLGDTAMYLCATSSGQGKTEAFFGQGTRLTVV.

The chain joins TRBV6-2 or TRBV6-3 to TRBJ1-5, with a weak D call TRBD1 (5 bases). Germline CDR1 and CDR2: MNHEY and SVGEGT. Trimming removed 6 bases from V and 1 base from J, with 16 bases in between. This CDR3 spans 16 amino acids. For the CDR3, the DNA is TGTGCCAGCAGCGTGAAGGGGATTCGGAGCAATCAGCCCCAGCATTTT. Translating gives CASSVKGIRSNQPQHF.

This chain connects TRBV5-1 to TRBJ1-5; D possibly corresponds to TRBD1 (5 bases). V dropped 3 bases and J dropped 0 bases, with 10 bases sitting between them. Germline CDR1 SGHRS, CDR2 YFSETQ. CDR3 length equals 15 residues. The CDR3 spells CASSSYGGSNQPQHF. The CDR3 DNA reads as TGCGCCAGCAGCTCGTACGGGGGTAGCAATCAGCCCCAGCATTTT.

This rearrangement joins TRBV9 to TRBJ2-7, with 10 positions matching TRBD2. With V trimmed by 2 bases and J by 4 bases, 9 bases remained unmatched. Per germline, CDR1 SGDLS and CDR2 YYNGEE. This CDR3 contains 16 residues. CDR3 nucleotide sequence: TGTGCCAGCAGCGTGGGGTCCCTAGCGGGAGCTTACGAGCAGTACTTC. This gives the protein CASSVGSLAGAYEQYF.

The V call is TRBV27, the J call TRBJ2-2, with 11 nucleotides matching TRBD1. Trimming removed 6 bases from V and 4 bases from J; junction bases left unmatched: 4. The CDR3 runs to 15 residues. Looked up from germline, CDR1 is MNHEY and CDR2 is SMNVEV (reference sequence). For the CDR3, the DNA is TGTGCCAGCAGGCGGACAGGGGGCCTCACCGGGGAGCTGTTTTTT. Its protein is CASRRTGGLTGELFF.

The chain employs TRBV5-1 and TRBJ1-1; 8 bases map to TRBD1. The CDR3 runs to 14 residues. V lost 5 bases, J lost 5 bases, and 8 bases stayed unmatched. Germline values: CDR1 SGHRS, CDR2 YFSETQ. CDR3 amino acids: CASRFWDRRTEAFF. CDR3 sequence (DNA): TGCGCCAGCAGATTCTGGGACAGGAGAACTGAAGCTTTCTTT. The full variable domain, in which reference TRBV5-1 and TRBJ1-1 provide the parts outside the CDR3, is KAGVTQTPRYLIKTRGQQVTLSCSPISGHRSVSWYQQTPGQGLQFLFEYFSETQRNKGNFPGRFSGRQFSNSRSEMNVSTLELGDSALYLCASRFWDRRTEAFFGQGTRLTVV.

Only a few counts were recorded for this clone. This chain joins TRBV9 and TRBJ2-2; no clear D gene. The CDR3 extends over 15 amino acids. The germline V and J ends were trimmed by 4 bases and 3 bases, with 13 bases remaining between them. CDR1 is SGDLS, CDR2 YYNGEE, per germline. The CDR3 nucleotides are TGTGCCAGCAGCTTAATCGTAGATGACACCGGGGAGCTGTTTTTT. This codes for CASSLIVDDTGELFF.

The DNA for the CDR3 is TGTGCCAGCAGTCCCGGGACAGGGAACTATGGCTACACCTTC. Its translation is CASSPGTGNYGYTF. The V gene is TRBV6-4, the J gene TRBJ1-2; 9 bases fit TRBD1. This CDR3 contains 14 residues. The V gene's germline CDR1 is MRHNA and CDR2 SNTAGT. J gave up 2 bases and V 5 bases, and 3 bases lay outside the gene matches.

This clone occurred once. The genes are TRBV7-2 and TRBJ2-1; 10 bases match TRBD2. The CDR3 spans 18 residues. Germline V gene lookup returns CDR1 SGHTA and CDR2 FQGNSA. V was clipped by 2 bases and J by 3 bases; unmatched bases: 10. The DNA of the CDR3 is TGTGCCAGCAGCTTACCCCAGCGGGAGGGCCTGTTCTACAATGAGCAGTTCTTC. Protein: CASSLPQREGLFYNEQFF.

In its sample, this clone was seen once. The chain employs TRBV19 and TRBJ1-2; TRBD1 agrees at 8 bases. V lost 4 bases and J lost 3; bases outside the gene matches: 4. Germline V gene sequence: CDR1 LNHDA, CDR2 SQIVND (reference sequence). CDR3 size: 14 residues. CDR3 bases: TGTGCCAGTAGTAGTCAGGGGGCCTACTATGGCTACACCTTC. Amino acids: CASSSQGAYYGYTF.

This chain connects TRBV9 to TRBJ2-3; D gene unclear. The germline V and J ends were trimmed by 3 bases and 2 bases, with 10 bases remaining between them. The CDR3 totals 14 residues. In germline, CDR1 is SGDLS, CDR2 YYNGEE. CDR3 sequence reads: CASSASVVTDTQYF. The CDR3 coding sequence is TGTGCCAGCAGCGCCAGCGTGGTCACAGATACGCAGTATTTT. Using reference TRBV9 and TRBJ2-3 for the parts outside the CDR3, the full variable domain is DSGVTQTPKHLITATGQRVTLRCSPRSGDLSVYWYQQSLDQGLQFLIQYYNGEERAKGNILERFSAQQFPDLHSELNLSSLELGDSALYFCASSASVVTDTQYFGPGTRLTVL.

J is TRBJ1-4 and V is TRBV7-9; D unclear. Trimming removed 5 bases at V and 8 bases at J, with 15 bases between. This CDR3 spans 14 amino acids. Germline V gene data show CDR1 as SEHNR and CDR2 as FQNEAQ (reference sequence). The DNA of the CDR3 is TGTGCCAGCAGCGCTTTGAGCGGTCGCGAAAAACTGTTTTTT. Protein: CASSALSGREKLFF.

This rearrangement joins TRBV21-1 to TRBJ1-1; TRBD1, as called in the table, went unchecked against the DNA. TRBV21-1 is a pseudogene segment. The CDR3 extends over 16 amino acids. CDR3 sequence (DNA): TGTGCCAGCAGCGCATGCGGACAGGGGGCGGGAACTGAAGCTTTCTTT. Residues: CASSACGQGAGTEAFF.

This clone is a singleton in its sample. The V gene is TRBV6-5, the J gene TRBJ1-1; 8 positions match TRBD1. The CDR3 extends over 15 amino acids. Germline CDR1 MNHEY, CDR2 SVGAGI. V dropped 8 bases and J dropped 5; count of bases not matched to a gene: 13. CDR3 loop: CASGWTGRIRTEAFF. In nucleotides, the CDR3 is TGTGCCAGCGGTTGGACAGGGCGGATTCGGACTGAAGCTTTCTTT.

V and J are TRBV9 and TRBJ1-1; D unclear. CDR1 and CDR2 from the germline V gene are SGDLS and YYNGEE. Trimming left V 0 bases short and J 1 base short, with 7 bases between. The CDR3 is 14 amino acids. CDR3 bases: TGTGCCAGCAGCGTAGGACGGGGGAACACTGAAGCTTTCTTT. Translation gives CASSVGRGNTEAFF. Full variable domain (rest looked up from reference TRBV9 and TRBJ1-1): DSGVTQTPKHLITATGQRVTLRCSPRSGDLSVYWYQQSLDQGLQFLIQYYNGEERAKGNILERFSAQQFPDLHSELNLSSLELGDSALYFCASSVGRGNTEAFFGQGTRLTVV.

The chain uses TRBV5-4 and TRBJ2-2; TRBD2 might be the D (5 bases). CDR1 is SGHNT, CDR2 YYREEE, per germline (reference sequence). The CDR3 length is 13 residues. Trimming took off 5 bases at V and 4 bases at J, with 9 bases between the two ends. This CDR3 is CASRAGFTGELFF. The CDR3 DNA follows: TGTGCCAGCAGGGCGGGCTTCACCGGGGAGCTGTTTTTT.